The sequence of this T cell receptor beta chain was determined in a study of post-analysis software for immune sequencing data. Turning to the study itself: Relapsing-remitting, secondary progressive and progressive-relapsing forms of multiple sclerosis all featured among disease courses.

Presence of unique molecular identifiers characterized the TCR beta cDNA libraries. T cells numbering roughly 1 to 10 million yielded approximately 500,000 cDNA molecules. MiXCR was run by TCRdb on the PCR reads, yielding one entry per CDR3 protein. The table shows about 380,000 distinct CDR3 sequences, with roughly 36% occurring only once. For this clonotype: Its antigen is still unknown.

In germline, CDR1 is MNHNS, CDR2 SASEGT. The CDR3 spans 17 residues. V shed 6 bases, J shed 4 bases, and the junction held 8 bases outside the gene matches. Findings and limits, study-wide: About five TRBV segments occurring more often in patients than controls included TRBV5-6, TRBV5-1 and TRBV20-1. The study found significantly lower normalized Chao1 diversity in multiple sclerosis patients than in controls.

The source of this sequence is a girl aged 10 to 17 with multiple sclerosis. The sample comprised blood. The chain joins TRBV6-1 to TRBJ2-3, with TRBD2 matching 15 bases. The CDR3 region has the DNA TGTGCCAGCAGACCAGGGACTAGCGGGGGGCGGGCAGATACGCAGTATTTT. This encodes CASRPGTSGGRADTQYF.